This entry lists 13 T cell receptor beta chains sequenced from one sample in a study of identical twins. TCRdb re-derived calls from the 5' RACE reads in MiXCR, one entry per CDR3 protein. The table includes hundreds of thousands of distinct CDR3 sequences, about 20% detected once. Separately, the same data were catalogued under a study of T cells expressing NK-cell markers.

The sample taken for sequencing was PBMCs. The receptor source for this set is a young woman in good health.

This clonotype was observed a few times. This chain links TRBV5-1 with TRBJ2-1, with D unresolved. The CDR3 runs to 14 residues. The germline gives CDR1 SGHRS, CDR2 YFSETQ. Trimming pared 0 bases from V and 6 bases from J, leaving 10 bases between. CDR3 nucleotides: TGCGCCAGCAGCTTGGTCCTAACGGTCAATGAGCAGTTCTTC. Protein: CASSLVLTVNEQFF.

This clonotype was detected only a few times. The V call is TRBV4-3, the J call TRBJ2-1, with 15 nucleotides matching TRBD2. CDR3 length equals 17 residues. In germline, CDR1 is LGHNA, CDR2 YSLEER. Losses at the gene ends were 4 bases for V and 6 bases for J; bases not matched to a gene: 7. The CDR3: CASSRQPGLAGGNEQFF. The CDR3 nucleotides read TGCGCCAGCAGCCGCCAGCCGGGACTAGCGGGAGGCAATGAGCAGTTCTTC.

This clonotype was seen only once. The chain joins TRBV10-3 to TRBJ1-1; weak D call: TRBD1 (5 bases). V shed 6 bases and J shed 7 bases, with 15 bases lying between them. The CDR3 contains 13 residues. Germline V CDR1 and CDR2: ENHRY, SYGVKD. The CDR3 sequence: CAIRAGGTLEAFF. CDR3 bases: TGTGCCATCAGGGCGGGGGGGACTCTTGAAGCTTTCTTT.

There are many counts of this clonotype. This chain joins TRBV27 and TRBJ1-2; the match to TRBD1 covers 8 bases. The CDR3 loop spans 13 amino acids. V gave up 6 bases and J gave up 4 bases; unmatched junction bases: 4. Germline CDR1 is MNHEY and CDR2 is SMNVEV (reference sequence). The CDR3, as DNA: TGTGCCAGCAGCTCGGACAGGGTCTATGGCTACACCTTC. Protein sequence: CASSSDRVYGYTF.

In its sample, this clonotype was seen a few times. The chain combines TRBV7-2 with TRBJ2-1, with 10 nucleotides matching TRBD2. In germline, CDR1 is SGHTA, CDR2 FQGNSA. V was clipped by 0 bases and J by 2 bases; unmatched bases: 4. This CDR3 is built from 17 residues. This CDR3 is CASSLASGRNAYNEQFF. CDR3 sequence (DNA): TGTGCCAGCAGCTTAGCTAGCGGGAGGAATGCCTACAATGAGCAGTTCTTC.

The genes are TRBV6-1 and TRBJ2-6; D gene unclear. This CDR3 has 17 residues. Germline-derived CDR1 and CDR2 are MNHNS and SASEGT. V lost 5 bases and J 1 base, leaving 15 bases between the germline ends. As DNA, the CDR3 is TGTGCCAGCAGTCCCCGGGTTAGCTCGTCTGGGGCCAACGTCCTGACTTTC. This encodes CASSPRVSSSGANVLTF.

The chain carries TRBV7-9 and TRBJ2-2; D is ambiguous. The germline V and J ends were trimmed by 7 bases and 8 bases, with 17 bases remaining between them. CDR1 and CDR2 from the germline V gene are SEHNR and FQNEAQ (reference sequence). The length of the CDR3 is 14 residues. The CDR3 DNA reads TGTGCCAGCACCGGCCCGGACGACCCGGGGGAGCTGTTTTTT. Protein: CASTGPDDPGELFF.

This clonotype was observed a handful of times. The CDR3 here is CASRSRFYGYTF. CDR3 nucleotides: TGTGCCAGCAGATCGAGGTTCTATGGCTACACCTTC. The J gene is TRBJ1-2, the V gene TRBV9; D gene ambiguous. CDR1 is SGDLS, CDR2 YYNGEE, per germline. V lost 5 bases, J lost 4 bases, and 9 bases lay in between. The CDR3 consists of 12 residues.

The chain combines TRBV20-1 with TRBJ2-7, with TRBD2 identical over 12 bases. Germline loops: CDR1 DFQATT, CDR2 SNEGSKA (reference sequence). The CDR3 runs to 15 residues. The junction had 3 bases not matched to a gene; V was cut back by 2 bases and J by 1 base. The CDR3 DNA reads TGCAGTGCTAGAACTAGCGGGAGGAGGTCCTACGAGCAGTACTTC. The encoded protein is CSARTSGRRSYEQYF.

This clonotype has only a few counts. The CDR3 DNA reads as TGCGCCAGCAGCTTGGTCGGGTTGGTGTCAAATGAGCAGTTCTTC. Its translation: CASSLVGLVSNEQFF. The J gene is TRBJ2-1, the V gene TRBV5-1; D gene ambiguous. From germline, CDR1 is SGHRS and CDR2 YFSETQ. CDR3 length equals 15 residues. Trimming left V 0 bases short and J 7 bases short, with 14 bases between.

The gene calls are TRBV10-3 and TRBJ2-1, with no clear D. Germline V gene sequence: CDR1 ENHRY, CDR2 SYGVKD. The V end lost 7 bases, the J end lost 7 bases, and 11 bases lay between the germline ends. This CDR3 spans 12 amino acids. CDR3 sequence (DNA): TGTGCCATCACCTCAAGAACGAATGAGCAGTTCTTC. Translating it yields CAITSRTNEQFF.

In this sample, this clonotype turned up a few times. This chain links TRBV7-9 with TRBJ1-6, with D hard to call. Deletions cut 5 bases from V and 9 bases from J, with 17 bases between. Germline-derived CDR1 and CDR2 are SEHNR and FQNEAQ (reference sequence). The CDR3 totals 15 residues. The CDR3 sequence: CASSRGPGDTSPLHF. The DNA of the CDR3 is TGTGCCAGCAGCCGCGGGCCAGGCGATACTTCACCCCTCCACTTT.

This clonotype was observed a few times. The rearrangement joins TRBV15 to TRBJ2-4; D may be TRBD2 (5 bases). Germline CDR1 is LNHNV and CDR2 is YYDKDF (reference sequence). The CDR3 covers 16 residues. Trimming took off 5 bases at V and 0 bases at J, with 14 bases between the two ends. The DNA for the CDR3 is TGTGCCACCAGCCCCCCGCGGAGGCTAGCCAAAAACATTCAGTACTTC. This sequence encodes CATSPPRRLAKNIQYF.